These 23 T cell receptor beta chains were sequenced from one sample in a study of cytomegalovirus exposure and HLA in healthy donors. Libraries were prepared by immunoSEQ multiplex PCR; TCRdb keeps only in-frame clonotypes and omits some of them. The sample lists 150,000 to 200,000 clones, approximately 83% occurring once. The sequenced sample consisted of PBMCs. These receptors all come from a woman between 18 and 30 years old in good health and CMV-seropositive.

This CDR3 is CASSQVWGTIGGDSYEQYF. The CDR3, as DNA: TGTGCCAGCAGCCAAGTTTGGGGGACTATCGGCGGGGATTCCTACGAGCAGTACTTC. The chain has TRBV4-2 and TRBJ2-7; TRBD2 matches at 7 bases. There are 19 residues in the CDR3. With 1 base clipped from V and 1 base from J, the junction kept 16 bases outside the gene matches. The germline gives CDR1 LGHNA, CDR2 YNFKEQ.

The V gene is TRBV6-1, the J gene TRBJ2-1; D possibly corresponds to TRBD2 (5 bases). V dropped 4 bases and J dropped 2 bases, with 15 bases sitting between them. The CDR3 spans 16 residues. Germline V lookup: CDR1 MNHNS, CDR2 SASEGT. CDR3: CASSGYMGVTYNEQFF. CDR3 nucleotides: TGTGCCAGCAGTGGTTACATGGGAGTTACCTACAATGAGCAGTTCTTC.

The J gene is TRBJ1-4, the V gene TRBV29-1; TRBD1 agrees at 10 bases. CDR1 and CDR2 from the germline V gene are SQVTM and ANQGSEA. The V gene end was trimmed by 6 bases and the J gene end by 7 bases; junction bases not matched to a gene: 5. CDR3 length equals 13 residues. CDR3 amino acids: CSVRQGASEKLFF. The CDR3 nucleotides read TGCAGCGTCCGACAGGGGGCAAGTGAAAAACTGTTTTTT.

The CDR3 nucleotides are TGCGCCAGCAGCCTGTACGCCTTAGATGCGGGGGGTCGAGCTTTCTTT. Translated, it gives CASSLYALDAGGRAFF. The chain combines TRBV5-1 with TRBJ1-1; D might be TRBD1 (5 bases). Looked up from germline, CDR1 is SGHRS and CDR2 is YFSETQ. Trimming cost V 4 bases and J 10 bases, with 26 bases left between them. The CDR3 loop spans 16 amino acids.

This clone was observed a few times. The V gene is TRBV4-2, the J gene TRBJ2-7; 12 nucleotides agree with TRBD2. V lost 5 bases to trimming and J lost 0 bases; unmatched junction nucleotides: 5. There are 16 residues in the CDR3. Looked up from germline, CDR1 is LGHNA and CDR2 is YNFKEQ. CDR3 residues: CASSAGLAGSSYEQYF. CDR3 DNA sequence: TGTGCCAGCAGCGCCGGACTAGCGGGGAGCTCCTACGAGCAGTACTTC.

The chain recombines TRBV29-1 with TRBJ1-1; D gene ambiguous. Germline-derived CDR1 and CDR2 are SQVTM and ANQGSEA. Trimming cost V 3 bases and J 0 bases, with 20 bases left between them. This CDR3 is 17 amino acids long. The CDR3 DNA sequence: TGCAGCGTTGATGCGGGCAGAGAAGGGCAAATGAACACTGAAGCTTTCTTT. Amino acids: CSVDAGREGQMNTEAFF.

The CDR3 spells CASSLAVGESGNTIYF. CDR3 nucleotides: TGTGCCAGCAGCTTAGCGGTCGGGGAGTCAGGAAACACCATATATTTT. The V call is TRBV7-6, the J call TRBJ1-3; no definite D call. The CDR3 extends over 16 amino acids. The V end was cut by 0 bases, the J end by 4 bases, with 13 bases between. CDR1 and CDR2 (germline): SGHVS, FNYEAQ.

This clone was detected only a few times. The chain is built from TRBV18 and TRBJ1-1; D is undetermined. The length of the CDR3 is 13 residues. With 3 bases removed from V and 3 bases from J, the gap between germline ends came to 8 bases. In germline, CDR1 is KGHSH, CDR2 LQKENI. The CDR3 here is CASSPTGYTEAFF. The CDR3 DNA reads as TGTGCCAGCTCACCGACGGGATACACTGAAGCTTTCTTT. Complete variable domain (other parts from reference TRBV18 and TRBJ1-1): NAGVMQNPRHLVRRRGQEARLRCSPMKGHSHVYWYRQLPEEGLKFMVYLQKENIIDESGMPKERFSAEFPKEGPSILRIQQVVRGDSAAYFCASSPTGYTEAFFGQGTRLTVV.

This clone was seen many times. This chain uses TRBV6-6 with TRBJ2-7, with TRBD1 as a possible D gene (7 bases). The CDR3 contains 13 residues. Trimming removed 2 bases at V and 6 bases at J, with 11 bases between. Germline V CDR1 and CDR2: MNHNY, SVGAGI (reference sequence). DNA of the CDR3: TGTGCCAGCAGTTACGCCCAGGGGGGCGAGCAGTACTTC. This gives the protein CASSYAQGGEQYF.

CDR3 sequence: CASSDGFSGGGSVDEQFF. The CDR3, as DNA: TGTGCCAGCAGTGATGGCTTCTCAGGAGGGGGCTCGGTGGATGAGCAGTTCTTC. The chain recombines TRBV2 with TRBJ2-1; D may be TRBD1 (7 bases). V was pared by 3 bases and J by 8 bases, with 26 bases between. This CDR3 region has 18 residues. Germline loops: CDR1 SNHLY, CDR2 FYNNEI.

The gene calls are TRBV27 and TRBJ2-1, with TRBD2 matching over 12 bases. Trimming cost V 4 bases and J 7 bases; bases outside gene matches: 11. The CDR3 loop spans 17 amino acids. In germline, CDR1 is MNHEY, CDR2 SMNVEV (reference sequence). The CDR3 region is CASSSLKGLAGSNEQFF. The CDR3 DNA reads TGTGCCAGCAGTTCCCTAAAAGGACTAGCGGGGAGTAATGAGCAGTTCTTC.

For the CDR3, the DNA is TGTGCCAGCAGCCCAAACGGACAGCATAATTCACCCCTCCACTTT. The encoded protein is CASSPNGQHNSPLHF. The chain uses TRBV7-8 and TRBJ1-6, with D possibly being TRBD1 (6 bases). The germline gives CDR1 SGHVS, CDR2 FQNEAQ. V was trimmed by 5 bases and J by 5 bases, leaving 13 bases between them. This CDR3 is 15 amino acids long.

The CDR3 sequence is CASTKTLENSPLHF. The CDR3 region has the DNA TGTGCCAGCACCAAAACACTAGAGAATTCACCCCTCCACTTT. The chain carries TRBV9 and TRBJ1-6, with unresolved D. This CDR3 has 14 residues. Germline values: CDR1 SGDLS, CDR2 YYNGEE. V lost 6 bases to trimming and J lost 7 bases, with 14 bases between them.

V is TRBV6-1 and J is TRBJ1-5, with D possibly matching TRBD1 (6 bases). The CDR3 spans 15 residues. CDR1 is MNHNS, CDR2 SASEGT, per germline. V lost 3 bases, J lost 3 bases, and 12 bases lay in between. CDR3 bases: TGTGCCAGCAGTGATGGACAGCGCCTCAATCAGCCCCAGCATTTT. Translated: CASSDGQRLNQPQHF.

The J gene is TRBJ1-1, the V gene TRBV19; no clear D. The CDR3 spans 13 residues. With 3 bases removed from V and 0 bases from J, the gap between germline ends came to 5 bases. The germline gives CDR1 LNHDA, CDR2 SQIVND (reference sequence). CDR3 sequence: CASSIQMNTEAFF. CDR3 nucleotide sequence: TGTGCCAGTAGTATTCAGATGAACACTGAAGCTTTCTTT.

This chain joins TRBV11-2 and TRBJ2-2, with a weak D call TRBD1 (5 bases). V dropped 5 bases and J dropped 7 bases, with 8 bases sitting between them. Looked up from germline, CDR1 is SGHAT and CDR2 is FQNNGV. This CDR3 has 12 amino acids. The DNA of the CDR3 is TGTGCCAGCAGCGTCGACAGCGGGGAGCTGTTTTTT. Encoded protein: CASSVDSGELFF.

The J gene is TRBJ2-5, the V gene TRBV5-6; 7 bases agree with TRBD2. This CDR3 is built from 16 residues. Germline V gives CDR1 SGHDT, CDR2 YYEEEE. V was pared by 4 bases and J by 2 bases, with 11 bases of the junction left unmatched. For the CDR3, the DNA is TGTGCCAGCAGCCCCGAGATGGGGGGGTATCAAGAGACCCAGTACTTC. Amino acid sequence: CASSPEMGGYQETQYF. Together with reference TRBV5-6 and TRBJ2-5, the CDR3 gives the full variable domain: DAGVTQSPTHLIKTRGQQVTLRCSPKSGHDTVSWYQQALGQGPQFIFQYYEEEERQRGNFPDRFSGHQFPNYSSELNVNALLLGDSALYLCASSPEMGGYQETQYFGPGTRLLVL.

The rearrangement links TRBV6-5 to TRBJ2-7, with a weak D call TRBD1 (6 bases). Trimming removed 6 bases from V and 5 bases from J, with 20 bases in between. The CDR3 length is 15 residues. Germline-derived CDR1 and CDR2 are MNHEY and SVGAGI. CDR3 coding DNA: TGTGCCAGCAGCCGGCTGGGGGCGGTTGTGAACGAGCAGTACTTC. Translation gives CASSRLGAVVNEQYF.

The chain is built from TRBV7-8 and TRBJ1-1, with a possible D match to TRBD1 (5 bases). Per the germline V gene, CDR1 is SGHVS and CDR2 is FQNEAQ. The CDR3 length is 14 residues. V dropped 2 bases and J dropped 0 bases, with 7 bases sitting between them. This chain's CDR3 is CASSLPGMNTEAFF. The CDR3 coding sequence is TGTGCCAGCAGCTTACCAGGGATGAACACTGAAGCTTTCTTT. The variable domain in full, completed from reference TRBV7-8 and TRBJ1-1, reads GAGVSQSPRYKVAKRGQDVALRCDPISGHVSLFWYQQALGQGPEFLTYFQNEAQLDKSGLPSDRFFAERPEGSVSTLKIQRTQQEDSAVYLCASSLPGMNTEAFFGQGTRLTVV.

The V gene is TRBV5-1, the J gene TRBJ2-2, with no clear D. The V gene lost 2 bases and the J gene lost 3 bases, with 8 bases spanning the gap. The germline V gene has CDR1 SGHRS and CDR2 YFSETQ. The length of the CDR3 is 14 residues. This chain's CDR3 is CASSLLPDTGELFF. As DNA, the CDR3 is TGCGCCAGCAGCTTACTTCCTGACACCGGGGAGCTGTTTTTT. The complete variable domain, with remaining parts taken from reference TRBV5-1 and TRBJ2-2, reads KAGVTQTPRYLIKTRGQQVTLSCSPISGHRSVSWYQQTPGQGLQFLFEYFSETQRNKGNFPGRFSGRQFSNSRSEMNVSTLELGDSALYLCASSLLPDTGELFFGEGSRLTVL.

Written as DNA, the CDR3 is TGTGCCAGCAGTGAAGAAGCTAGCGGAACCTACGAGCAGTACTTC. Residues: CASSEEASGTYEQYF. This chain connects TRBV2 to TRBJ2-7; 7 bases align to TRBD2. The V gene's germline CDR1 is SNHLY and CDR2 FYNNEI. V lost 1 base to trimming and J lost 2 bases; unmatched junction nucleotides: 5. The length of the CDR3 is 15 residues. The full variable domain, its missing parts supplied by reference TRBV2 and TRBJ2-7, is EPEVTQTPSHQVTQMGQEVILRCVPISNHLYFYWYRQILGQKVEFLVSFYNNEISEKSEIFDDQFSVERPDGSNFTLKIRSTKLEDSAMYFCASSEEASGTYEQYFGPGTRLTVT.

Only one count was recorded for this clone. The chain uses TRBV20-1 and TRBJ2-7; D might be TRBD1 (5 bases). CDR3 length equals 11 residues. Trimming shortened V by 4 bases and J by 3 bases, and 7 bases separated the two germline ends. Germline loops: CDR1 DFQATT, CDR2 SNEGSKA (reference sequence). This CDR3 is CSATDIYEQYF. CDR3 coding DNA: TGCAGTGCTACGGACATCTACGAGCAGTACTTC.

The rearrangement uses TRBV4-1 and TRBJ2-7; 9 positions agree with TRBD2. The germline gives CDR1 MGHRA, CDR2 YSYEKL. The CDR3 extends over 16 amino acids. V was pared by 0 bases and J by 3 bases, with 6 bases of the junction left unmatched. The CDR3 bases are TGCGCCAGCAGCCAAGAGACTAGCGGAAAACTCTACGAGCAGTACTTC. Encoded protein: CASSQETSGKLYEQYF.